In this sample, the clone carrying this T cell receptor (beta chain) turned up a few times. What it recognizes is unknown. Library preparation (for TCRbeta) was performed with unique molecular identifiers. TCRdb passed the PCR reads through MiXCR, listing each CDR3 protein once. Of 500,000 or so distinct CDR3 sequences listed, about an eighth were seen once; the top ten hold 12% to 15%. This sample was taken from a study of T-cell reconstitution after alpha-beta-depleted transplantation in children. Study results and limitations: Several hundred expanded graft clones reportedly gave rise to the alpha-beta T cells present about two months after transplant. Surviving recipient T cells and thymic progenitors accounted for the high day-60 TCRbeta diversity observed in some patients. When one year had passed after transplant, most T-cell counts and diversity came from newly produced T cells.

This TCR was sampled from a female patient aged 2-10 years who had a stem cell transplant for aplastic anemia, so the T cells may come from the graft donor. The sequences come from PBMCs, mostly from graft donor cells, collected 180 days after TCRalphabeta/CD19-depleted stem cell transplant.

The CDR3 protein is CASSLAGLAPNTGELFF. The CDR3 DNA reads TGTGCCAGCAGCTTAGCAGGACTAGCGCCTAACACCGGGGAGCTGTTTTTT. The gene calls are TRBV7-7 and TRBJ2-2; 9 bases are shared with TRBD2. Germline assignment: CDR1 SSHAT and CDR2 FNYEAQ (reference sequence). The CDR3 contains 17 residues. Trimming at V came to 0 bases and at J to 2 bases, leaving 4 bases not matched to a gene.